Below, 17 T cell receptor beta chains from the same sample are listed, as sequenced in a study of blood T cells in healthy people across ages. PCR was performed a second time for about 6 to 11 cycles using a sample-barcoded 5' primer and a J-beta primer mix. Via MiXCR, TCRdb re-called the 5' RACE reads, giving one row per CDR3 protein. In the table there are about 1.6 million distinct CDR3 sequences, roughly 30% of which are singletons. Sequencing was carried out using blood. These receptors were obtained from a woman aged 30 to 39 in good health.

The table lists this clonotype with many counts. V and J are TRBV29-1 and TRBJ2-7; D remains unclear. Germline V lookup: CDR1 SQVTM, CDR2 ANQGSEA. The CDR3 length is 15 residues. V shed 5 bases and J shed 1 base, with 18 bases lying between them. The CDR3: CSVQAGTSVSYEQYF. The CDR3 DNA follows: TGCAGCGTTCAGGCCGGCACATCCGTGTCCTACGAGCAGTACTTC.

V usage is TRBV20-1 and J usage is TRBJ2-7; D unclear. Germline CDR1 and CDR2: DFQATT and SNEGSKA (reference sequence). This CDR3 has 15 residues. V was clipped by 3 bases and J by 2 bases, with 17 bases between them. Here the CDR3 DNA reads TGCAGTGCTAGCCCACTCGTCGACACCGCCTACGAGCAGTACTTC. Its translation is CSASPLVDTAYEQYF.

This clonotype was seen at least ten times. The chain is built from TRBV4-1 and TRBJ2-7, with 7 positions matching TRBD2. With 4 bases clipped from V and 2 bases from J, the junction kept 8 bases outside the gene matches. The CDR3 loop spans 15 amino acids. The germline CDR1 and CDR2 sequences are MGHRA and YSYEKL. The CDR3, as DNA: TGCGCCAGCAGCCCAAGCGGGATTGGAACCTACGAGCAGTACTTC. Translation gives CASSPSGIGTYEQYF.

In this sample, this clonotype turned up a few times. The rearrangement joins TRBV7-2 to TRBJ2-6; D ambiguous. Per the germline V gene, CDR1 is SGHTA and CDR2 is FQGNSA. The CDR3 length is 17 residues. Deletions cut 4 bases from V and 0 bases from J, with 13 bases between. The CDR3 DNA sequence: TGTGCCAGCAGCTCTTACACCCGACTCTCTGGGGCCAACGTCCTGACTTTC. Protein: CASSSYTRLSGANVLTF.

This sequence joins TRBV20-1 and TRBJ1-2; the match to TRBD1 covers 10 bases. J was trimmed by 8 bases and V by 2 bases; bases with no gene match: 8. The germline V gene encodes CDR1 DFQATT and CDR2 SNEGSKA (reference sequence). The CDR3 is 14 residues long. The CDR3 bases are TGCAGTGCTAGAAGTGACAGGGGGCGGGAAGGCTACACCTTC. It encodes CSARSDRGREGYTF.

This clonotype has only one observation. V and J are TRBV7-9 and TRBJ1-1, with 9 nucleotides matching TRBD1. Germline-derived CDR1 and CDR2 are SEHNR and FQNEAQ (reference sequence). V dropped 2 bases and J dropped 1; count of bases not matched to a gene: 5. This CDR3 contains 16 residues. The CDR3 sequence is CASSLIQGAGNTEAFF. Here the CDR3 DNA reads TGTGCCAGCAGCTTAATACAGGGGGCGGGGAACACTGAAGCTTTCTTT.

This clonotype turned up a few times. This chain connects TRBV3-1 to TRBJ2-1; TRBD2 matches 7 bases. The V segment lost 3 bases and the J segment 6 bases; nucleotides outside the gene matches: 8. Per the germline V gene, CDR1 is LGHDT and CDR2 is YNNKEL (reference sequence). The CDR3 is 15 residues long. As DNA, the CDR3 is TGTGCCAGCAGCCATTCTGGAGCGGGAAGCAATGAGCAGTTCTTC. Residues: CASSHSGAGSNEQFF.

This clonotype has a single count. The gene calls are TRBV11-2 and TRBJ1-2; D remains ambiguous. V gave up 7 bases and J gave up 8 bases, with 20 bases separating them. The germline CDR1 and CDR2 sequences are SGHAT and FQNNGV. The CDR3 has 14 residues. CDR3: CASKISQDPDGYTF. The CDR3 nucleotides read TGTGCCAGCAAGATTAGTCAGGACCCGGACGGCTACACCTTC. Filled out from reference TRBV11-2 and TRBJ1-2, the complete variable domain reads EAGVAQSPRYKIIEKRQSVAFWCNPISGHATLYWYQQILGQGPKLLIQFQNNGVVDDSQLPKDRFSAERLKGVDSTLKIQPAKLEDSAVYLCASKISQDPDGYTFGSGTRLTVV.

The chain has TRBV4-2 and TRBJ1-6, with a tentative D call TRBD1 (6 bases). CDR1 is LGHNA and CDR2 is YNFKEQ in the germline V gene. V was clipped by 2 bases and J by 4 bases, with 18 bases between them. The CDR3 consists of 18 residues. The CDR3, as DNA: TGTGCCAGCAGCCAAAGCCCCGGCGGGGGCTATTATAATTCACCCCTCCACTTT. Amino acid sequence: CASSQSPGGGYYNSPLHF.

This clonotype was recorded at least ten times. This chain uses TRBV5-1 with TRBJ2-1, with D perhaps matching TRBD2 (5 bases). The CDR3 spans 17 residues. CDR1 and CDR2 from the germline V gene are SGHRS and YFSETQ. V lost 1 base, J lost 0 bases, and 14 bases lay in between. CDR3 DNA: TGCGCCAGCAGCTTGCGCCCCGGGGTCAGCTCCTACAATGAGCAGTTCTTC. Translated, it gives CASSLRPGVSSYNEQFF.

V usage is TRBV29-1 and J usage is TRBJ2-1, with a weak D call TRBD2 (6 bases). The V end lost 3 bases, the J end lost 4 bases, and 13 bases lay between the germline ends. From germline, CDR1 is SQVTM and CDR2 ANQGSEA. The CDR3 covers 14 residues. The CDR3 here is CSVDRAEGYNEQFF. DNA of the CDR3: TGCAGCGTTGATCGAGCGGAGGGGTACAATGAGCAGTTCTTC.

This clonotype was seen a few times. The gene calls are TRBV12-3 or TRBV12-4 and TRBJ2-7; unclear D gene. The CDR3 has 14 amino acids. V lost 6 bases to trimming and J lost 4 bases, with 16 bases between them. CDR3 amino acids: CASSPLWQRYEQYF. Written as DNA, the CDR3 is TGTGCCAGCAGCCCTCTATGGCAACGATACGAGCAGTACTTC.

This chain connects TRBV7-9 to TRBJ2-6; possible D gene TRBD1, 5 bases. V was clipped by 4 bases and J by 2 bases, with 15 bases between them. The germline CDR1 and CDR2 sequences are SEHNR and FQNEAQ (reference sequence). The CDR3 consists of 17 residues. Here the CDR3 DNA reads TGTGCCAGCAGCTCCTCAACAGGTATCCCTGGGGCCAACGTCCTGACTTTC. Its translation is CASSSSTGIPGANVLTF.

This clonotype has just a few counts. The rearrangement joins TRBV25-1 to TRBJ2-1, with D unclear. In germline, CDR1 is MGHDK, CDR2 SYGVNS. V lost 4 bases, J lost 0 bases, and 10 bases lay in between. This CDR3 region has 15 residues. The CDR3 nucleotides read TGTGCCAGCAGTGCGTACACCAGCTCCTACAATGAGCAGTTCTTC. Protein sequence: CASSAYTSSYNEQFF.

CDR3 bases: TGCAGTGCTAGAGGCCCCCAAAATACGCAGTATTTT. Its translation is CSARGPQNTQYF. J is TRBJ2-3 and V is TRBV20-1, with D unresolved. The germline V and J ends were trimmed by 1 base and 7 bases, with 9 bases remaining between them. The CDR3 totals 12 residues. Germline CDR1 and CDR2: DFQATT and SNEGSKA (reference sequence).

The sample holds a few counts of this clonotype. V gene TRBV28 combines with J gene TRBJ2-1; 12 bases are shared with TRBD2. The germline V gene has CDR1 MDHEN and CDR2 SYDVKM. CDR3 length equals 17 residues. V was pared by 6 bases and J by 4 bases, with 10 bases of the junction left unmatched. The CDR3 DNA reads TGTGCCAGCAGCCCGGGGACTAGCGGGCCGTATTACAATGAGCAGTTCTTC. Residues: CASSPGTSGPYYNEQFF.

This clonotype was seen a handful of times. The CDR3 is CATSSLTGRETQYF. In DNA, the CDR3 is TGTGCCACCAGCAGCTTGACAGGGAGAGAGACCCAGTACTTC. The rearrangement joins TRBV15 to TRBJ2-5, with 7 bases aligning to TRBD1. CDR1 is LNHNV and CDR2 is YYDKDF in the germline V gene (reference sequence). This CDR3 is 14 amino acids long. Trimming took 3 bases from V and 4 from J; bases not matched to a gene: 5.